This T cell receptor beta chain comes out of a study of blood T cell repertoires in COVID-19. Only in-frame clones appear in the TCRdb table, and some are missing; sequencing was by immunoSEQ multiplex PCR. The profile shows 350,000 to 450,000 clones, more than 80% of them singletons. The CDR3 contains 15 residues. Germline V gene sequence: CDR1 KGHSH, CDR2 LQKENI. Unmatched junction bases numbered 5, after V lost 3 bases and J lost 4 bases. V usage is TRBV18 and J usage is TRBJ1-1; TRBD1 aligns across 10 bases. This receptor was identified in a man aged 25-45 years who had recovered from COVID-19. Input material: PBMCs or T cells enriched from blood (not recorded which). DNA of the CDR3: TGTGCCAGCTCACCGGGACAGGGGAAAGGCACTGAAGCTTTCTTT. It translates to CASSPGQGKGTEAFF.